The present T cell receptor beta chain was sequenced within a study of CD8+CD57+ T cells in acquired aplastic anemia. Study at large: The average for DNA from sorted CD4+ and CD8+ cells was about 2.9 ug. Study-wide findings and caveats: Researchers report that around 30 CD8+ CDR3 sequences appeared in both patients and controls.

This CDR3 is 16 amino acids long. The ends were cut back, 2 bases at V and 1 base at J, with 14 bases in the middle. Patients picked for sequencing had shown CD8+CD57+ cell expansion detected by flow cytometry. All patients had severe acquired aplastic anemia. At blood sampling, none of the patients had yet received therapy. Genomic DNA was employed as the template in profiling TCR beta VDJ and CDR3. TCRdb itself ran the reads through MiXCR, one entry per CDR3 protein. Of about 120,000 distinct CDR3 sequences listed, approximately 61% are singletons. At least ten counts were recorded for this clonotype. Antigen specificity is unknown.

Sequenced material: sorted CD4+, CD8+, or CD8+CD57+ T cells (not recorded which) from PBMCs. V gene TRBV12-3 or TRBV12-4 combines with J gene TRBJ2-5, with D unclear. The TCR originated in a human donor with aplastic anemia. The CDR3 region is CASSLSQVPAQETQYF. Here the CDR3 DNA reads TGTGCCAGCAGTTTAAGCCAGGTACCCGCCCAAGAGACCCAGTACTTC.